The source of this T cell receptor (beta chain) is a study of blood T cell repertoires in COVID-19. About the research overall: Spain, Italy and the United States supplied samples that represented acute and convalescent COVID-19. PBMCs, B-cell-depleted T cells, or T cells provided the cDNA or gDNA that made up the material.

As originally analysed: Estimation of nucleated cell counts relied on the amplification of reference gene primers. Method: immunoSEQ multiplex PCR; TCRdb's copy keeps in-frame clones and lacks some. That table supplies the V and J calls and clone size; D and trimming were determined from the DNA. The sample holds around 260,000 clones; around 80% are singletons and the top ten take 4.2%. The receptor was isolated from a man aged 55 to 70 with acute or convalescent COVID-19. Sequencing was carried out using peripheral blood.

Here the CDR3 DNA reads TGTGCCAGCAGCTTGGCCCTCTCCAGGGCTGGAGCTTTCTTT. Amino acid sequence: CASSLALSRAGAFF. The chain joins TRBV5-4 to TRBJ1-1, with a weak D call TRBD1 (5 bases). Germline V CDR1 and CDR2: SGHNT, YYREEE (reference sequence). Trimming stripped 0 bases from V and 10 bases from J, with 16 bases between. The CDR3 is made up of 14 amino acids.